A single sample is the source of the 6 T cell receptor beta chains below, sequenced in a study of shared clonotypes between healthy human individuals. TCRdb keeps only in-frame clones here, not all; method: immunoSEQ multiplex PCR. The sample carries roughly 2.2 million clones, 85% to 95% recorded once. Sequenced material: naive CD4+ T cells from PBMCs. Subset noted: CD45RA+ positively selected. These receptors came from a man aged 18 to 30 in good health. Some clones in this sample may be carry-over from other donors' samples.

The chain has TRBV15 and TRBJ2-7; D is unclear. Germline V CDR1 and CDR2: LNHNV, YYDKDF (reference sequence). Trimming cost V 2 bases and J 6 bases, with 8 bases left between them. The CDR3 length is 12 residues. CDR3 sequence: CATSRKGVEQYF. The DNA of the CDR3 is TGTGCCACCAGCAGAAAGGGCGTCGAGCAGTACTTC. Full variable domain (rest looked up from reference TRBV15 and TRBJ2-7): DAMVIQNPRYQVTQFGKPVTLSCSQTLNHNVMYWYQQKSSQAPKLLFHYYDKDFNNEADTPDNFQSRRPNTSFCFLDIRSPGLGDTAMYLCATSRKGVEQYFGPGTRLTVT.

Notes on this clone: Other DNA sequences within the sample encode an identical CDR3. CDR3 loop: CASSPDRAQETQYF. The CDR3, as DNA: TGTGCCAGCTCACCCGACAGGGCCCAAGAGACCCAGTACTTC. V and J are TRBV18 and TRBJ2-5; 7 bases fit TRBD1. This CDR3 has 14 residues. Germline V gives CDR1 KGHSH, CDR2 LQKENI. J gave up 1 base and V 3 bases, and 2 bases lay outside the gene matches.

This clone was detected once. The chain uses TRBV19 and TRBJ2-5; a weak D match, TRBD1 (5 bases). CDR1 is LNHDA, CDR2 SQIVND, per germline (reference sequence). With 2 bases removed from V and 5 bases from J, the gap between germline ends came to 12 bases. The CDR3 runs 14 residues. CDR3 bases: TGTGCCAGTAGTATACAGGGCCCACGGGAGACCCAGTACTTC. This codes for CASSIQGPRETQYF.

The V gene is TRBV7-7, the J gene TRBJ2-5, with a tentative D call TRBD2 (6 bases). V lost 1 base and J 5 bases, leaving 20 bases between the germline ends. The CDR3 is made up of 17 amino acids. Germline loops: CDR1 SSHAT, CDR2 FNYEAQ (reference sequence). DNA of the CDR3: TGTGCCAGCAGCTTAGGGCTTGGGCGCAGGCGGGACGAGACCCAGTACTTC. Its protein is CASSLGLGRRRDETQYF.

The chain joins TRBV28 to TRBJ1-5, with TRBD1 identical over 9 bases. This CDR3 is 16 amino acids long. With V trimmed by 8 bases and J by 5 bases, 13 bases remained unmatched. Germline V CDR1 and CDR2: MDHEN, SYDVKM. CDR3 sequence reads: CASGSPGGQGHQPQHF. CDR3 bases: TGTGCCAGCGGCAGCCCTGGGGGACAGGGACATCAGCCCCAGCATTTT.

The V and J genes are TRBV2 and TRBJ2-3, with TRBD2 identical over 12 bases. CDR1 is SNHLY, CDR2 FYNNEI, per germline. Trimming at V came to 3 bases and at J to 10 bases, leaving 11 bases not matched to a gene. The CDR3 consists of 16 residues. The CDR3 loop is CASSEGLAGGPFPQYF. As DNA, the CDR3 is TGTGCCAGCAGTGAGGGGCTAGCGGGAGGGCCGTTCCCGCAGTATTTT.